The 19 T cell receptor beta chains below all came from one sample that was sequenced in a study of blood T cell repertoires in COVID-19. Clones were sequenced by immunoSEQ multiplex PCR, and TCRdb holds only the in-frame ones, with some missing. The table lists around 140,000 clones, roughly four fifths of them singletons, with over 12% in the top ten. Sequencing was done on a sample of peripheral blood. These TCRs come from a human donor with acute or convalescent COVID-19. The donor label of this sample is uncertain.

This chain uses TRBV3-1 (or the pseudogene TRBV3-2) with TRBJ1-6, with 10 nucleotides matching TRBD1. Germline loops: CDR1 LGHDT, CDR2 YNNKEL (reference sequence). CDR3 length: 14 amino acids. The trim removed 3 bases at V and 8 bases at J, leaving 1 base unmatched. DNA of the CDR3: TGTGCCAGCAGCCACGGGACAGGGGATTCACCCCTCCACTTT. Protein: CASSHGTGDSPLHF.

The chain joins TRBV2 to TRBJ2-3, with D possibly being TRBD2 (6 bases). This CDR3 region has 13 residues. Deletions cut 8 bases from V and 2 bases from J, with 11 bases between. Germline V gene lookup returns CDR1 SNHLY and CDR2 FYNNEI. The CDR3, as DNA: TGTGCCAGCGGCAGGGAGGCCACAGATACGCAGTATTTT. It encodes CASGREATDTQYF.

The CDR3 loop reads CASSYRDRGQEQYF. The CDR3 bases are TGCGCCAGCAGCTACCGGGACAGGGGGCAAGAGCAGTACTTC. The rearrangement links TRBV5-1 to TRBJ2-7, with TRBD1 identical over 12 bases. Trimming removed 3 bases from V and 7 bases from J; junction bases left unmatched: 5. The V gene's germline CDR1 is SGHRS and CDR2 YFSETQ. The CDR3 is 14 residues long. Complete variable domain (other parts from reference TRBV5-1 and TRBJ2-7): KAGVTQTPRYLIKTRGQQVTLSCSPISGHRSVSWYQQTPGQGLQFLFEYFSETQRNKGNFPGRFSGRQFSNSRSEMNVSTLELGDSALYLCASSYRDRGQEQYFGPGTRLTVT.

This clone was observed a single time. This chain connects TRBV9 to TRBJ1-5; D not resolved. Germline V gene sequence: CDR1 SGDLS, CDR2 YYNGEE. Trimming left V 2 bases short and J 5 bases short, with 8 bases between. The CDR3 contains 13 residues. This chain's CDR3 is CASSVSPDQPQHF. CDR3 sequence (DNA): TGTGCCAGCAGCGTTTCTCCTGATCAGCCCCAGCATTTT.

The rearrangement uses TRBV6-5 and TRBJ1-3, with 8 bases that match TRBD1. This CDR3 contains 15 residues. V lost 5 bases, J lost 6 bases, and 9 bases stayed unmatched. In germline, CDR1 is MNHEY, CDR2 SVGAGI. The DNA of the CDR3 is TGTGCCAGCAGTCTCCTCCGACAGGGGAAAAACACCATATATTTT. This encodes CASSLLRQGKNTIYF.

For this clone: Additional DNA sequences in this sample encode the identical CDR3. The CDR3 here is CASSPGGRTEAFF. CDR3 nucleotides: TGTGCCAGCAGCCCAGGGGGGCGCACTGAAGCTTTCTTT. The chain combines TRBV9 with TRBJ1-1; 7 bases line up with TRBD1. The CDR3 is 13 amino acids. CDR1 is SGDLS and CDR2 is YYNGEE in the germline V gene. V lost 4 bases and J lost 4; bases outside the gene matches: 4.

CDR3: CASSRAGAYEQYF. As DNA, the CDR3 is TGTGCCAGCAGTCGCGCAGGGGCGTACGAGCAGTACTTC. The rearrangement uses TRBV2 and TRBJ2-7; D is possibly TRBD1 (6 bases). The V gene lost 5 bases and the J gene lost 4 bases, with 12 bases spanning the gap. Per the germline V gene, CDR1 is SNHLY and CDR2 is FYNNEI. The CDR3 extends over 13 amino acids.

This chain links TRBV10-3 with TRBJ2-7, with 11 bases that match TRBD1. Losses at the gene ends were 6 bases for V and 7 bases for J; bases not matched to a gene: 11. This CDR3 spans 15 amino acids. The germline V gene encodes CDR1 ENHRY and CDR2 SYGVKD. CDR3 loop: CAIRESGTGGKEQYF. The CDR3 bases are TGTGCCATCAGAGAATCGGGGACAGGGGGGAAGGAGCAGTACTTC.

CDR3: CASSQERGFQETQYF. The CDR3 region has the DNA TGTGCCAGCAGCCAAGAGCGAGGGTTCCAAGAGACCCAGTACTTC. This chain joins TRBV3-1 (or the pseudogene TRBV3-2) and TRBJ2-5; D perhaps matches TRBD2 (5 bases). Germline V CDR1 and CDR2: LGHDT, YNNKEL (reference sequence). The CDR3 runs 15 residues. V was clipped by 0 bases and J by 1 base, with 9 bases between them.

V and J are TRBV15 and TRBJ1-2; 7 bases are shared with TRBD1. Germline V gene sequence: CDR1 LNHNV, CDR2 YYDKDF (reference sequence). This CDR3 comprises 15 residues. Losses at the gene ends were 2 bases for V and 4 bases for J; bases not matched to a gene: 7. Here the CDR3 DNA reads TGTGCCACCAGCAGAAACGGCGCAGGGGGCTATGGCTACACCTTC. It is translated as CATSRNGAGGYGYTF.

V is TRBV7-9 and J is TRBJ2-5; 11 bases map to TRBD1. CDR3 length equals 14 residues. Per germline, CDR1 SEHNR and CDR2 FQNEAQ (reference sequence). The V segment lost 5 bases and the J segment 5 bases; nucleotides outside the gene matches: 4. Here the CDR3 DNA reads TGTGCCAGCAGCCGGACAGGGGGCGGGGAGACCCAGTACTTC. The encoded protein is CASSRTGGGETQYF.

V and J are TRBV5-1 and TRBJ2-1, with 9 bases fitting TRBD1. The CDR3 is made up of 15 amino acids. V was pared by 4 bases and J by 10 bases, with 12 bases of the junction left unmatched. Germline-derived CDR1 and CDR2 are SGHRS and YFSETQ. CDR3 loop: CASSPDRGPQEEQFF. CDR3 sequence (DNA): TGCGCCAGCAGCCCGGACAGGGGTCCACAAGAGGAGCAGTTCTTC.

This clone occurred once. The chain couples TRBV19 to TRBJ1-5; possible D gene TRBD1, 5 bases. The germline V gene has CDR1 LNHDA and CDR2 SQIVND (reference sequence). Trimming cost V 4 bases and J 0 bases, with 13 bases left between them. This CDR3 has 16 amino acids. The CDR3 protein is CASSTRGDFSNQPQHF. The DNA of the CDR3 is TGTGCCAGTAGTACCCGGGGGGATTTTAGCAATCAGCCCCAGCATTTT.

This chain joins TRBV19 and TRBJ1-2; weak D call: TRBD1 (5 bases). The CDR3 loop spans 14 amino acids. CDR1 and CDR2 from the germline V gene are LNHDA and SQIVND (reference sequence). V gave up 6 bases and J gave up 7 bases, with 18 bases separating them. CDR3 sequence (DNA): TGTGCCAGTAGACGAATCGGGGAGGGACGTGGCTACACCTTC. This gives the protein CASRRIGEGRGYTF.

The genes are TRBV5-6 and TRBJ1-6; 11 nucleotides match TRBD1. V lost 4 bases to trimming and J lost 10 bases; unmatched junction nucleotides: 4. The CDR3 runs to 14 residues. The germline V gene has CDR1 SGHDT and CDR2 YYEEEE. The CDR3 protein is CASSQGQGGSPLHF. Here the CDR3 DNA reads TGTGCCAGCAGCCAGGGACAGGGGGGATCACCCCTCCACTTT.

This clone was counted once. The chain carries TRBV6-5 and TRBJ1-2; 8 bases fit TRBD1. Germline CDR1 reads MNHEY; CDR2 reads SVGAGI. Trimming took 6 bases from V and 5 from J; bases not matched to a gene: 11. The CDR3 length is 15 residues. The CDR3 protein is CASRAGGARVYGYTF. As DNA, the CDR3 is TGTGCCAGCAGGGCAGGGGGCGCAAGGGTTTATGGCTACACCTTC.

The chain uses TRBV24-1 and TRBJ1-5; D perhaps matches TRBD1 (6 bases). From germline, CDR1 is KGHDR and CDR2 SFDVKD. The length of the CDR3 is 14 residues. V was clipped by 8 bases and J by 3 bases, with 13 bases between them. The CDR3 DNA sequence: TGTGCCACCATGGGGGCTTATATCAATCAGCCCCAGCATTTT. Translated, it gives CATMGAYINQPQHF.

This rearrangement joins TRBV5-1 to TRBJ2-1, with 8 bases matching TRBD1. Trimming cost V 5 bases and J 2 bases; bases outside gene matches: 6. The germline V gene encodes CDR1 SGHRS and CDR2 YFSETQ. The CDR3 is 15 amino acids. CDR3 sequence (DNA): TGCGCCAGCAGGGTGACAGGGGATGCCTACAATGAGCAGTTCTTC. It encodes CASRVTGDAYNEQFF.

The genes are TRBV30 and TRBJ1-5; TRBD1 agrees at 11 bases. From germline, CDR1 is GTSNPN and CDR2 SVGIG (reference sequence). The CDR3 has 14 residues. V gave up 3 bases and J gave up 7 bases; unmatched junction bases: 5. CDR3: CAWSLRDRGQPQHF. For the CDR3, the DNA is TGTGCCTGGAGCCTCCGGGACAGGGGGCAGCCCCAGCATTTT.